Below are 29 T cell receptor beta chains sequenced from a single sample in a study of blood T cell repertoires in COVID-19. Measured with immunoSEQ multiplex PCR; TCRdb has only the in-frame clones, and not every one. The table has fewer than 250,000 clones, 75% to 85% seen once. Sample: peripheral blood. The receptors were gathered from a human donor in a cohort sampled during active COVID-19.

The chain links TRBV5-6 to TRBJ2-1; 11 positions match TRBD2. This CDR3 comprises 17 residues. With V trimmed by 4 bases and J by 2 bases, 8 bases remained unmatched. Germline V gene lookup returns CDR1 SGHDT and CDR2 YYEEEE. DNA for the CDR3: TGTGCCAGCAGCCCCGGACTAGCGGGCCGAGCCTACAATGAGCAGTTCTTC. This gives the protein CASSPGLAGRAYNEQFF.

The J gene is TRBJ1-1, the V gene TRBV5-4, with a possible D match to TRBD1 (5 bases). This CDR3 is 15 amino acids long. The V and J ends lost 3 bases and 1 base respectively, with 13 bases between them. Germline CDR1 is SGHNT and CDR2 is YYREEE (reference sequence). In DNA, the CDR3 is TGTGCCAGCAGCTCCCAAAGGCAGGGGAACACTGAAGCTTTCTTT. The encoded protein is CASSSQRQGNTEAFF.

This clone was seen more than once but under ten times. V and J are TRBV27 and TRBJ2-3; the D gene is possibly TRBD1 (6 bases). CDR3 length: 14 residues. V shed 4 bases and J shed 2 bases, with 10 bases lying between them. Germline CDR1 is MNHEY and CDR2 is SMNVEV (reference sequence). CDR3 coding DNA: TGTGCCAGCAGTTCCGACAGGATCACAGATACGCAGTATTTT. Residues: CASSSDRITDTQYF.

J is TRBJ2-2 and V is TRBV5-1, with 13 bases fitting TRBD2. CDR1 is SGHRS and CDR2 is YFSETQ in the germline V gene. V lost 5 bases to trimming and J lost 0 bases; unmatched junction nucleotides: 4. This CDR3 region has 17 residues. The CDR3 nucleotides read TGCGCCAGCAGACTGACTAGCGGGAGGACGAACACCGGGGAGCTGTTTTTT. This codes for CASRLTSGRTNTGELFF.

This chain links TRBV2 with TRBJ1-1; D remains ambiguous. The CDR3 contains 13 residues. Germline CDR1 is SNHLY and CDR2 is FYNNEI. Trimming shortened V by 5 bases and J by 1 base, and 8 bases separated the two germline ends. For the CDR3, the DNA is TGTGCCAGCAGTAGTGACACGAACACTGAAGCTTTCTTT. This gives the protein CASSSDTNTEAFF.

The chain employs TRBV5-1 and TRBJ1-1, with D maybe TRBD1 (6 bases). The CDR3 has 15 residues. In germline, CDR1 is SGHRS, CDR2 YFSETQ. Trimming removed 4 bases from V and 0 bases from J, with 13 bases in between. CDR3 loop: CASSQTGGMNTEAFF. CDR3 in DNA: TGCGCCAGCAGCCAGACAGGCGGAATGAACACTGAAGCTTTCTTT.

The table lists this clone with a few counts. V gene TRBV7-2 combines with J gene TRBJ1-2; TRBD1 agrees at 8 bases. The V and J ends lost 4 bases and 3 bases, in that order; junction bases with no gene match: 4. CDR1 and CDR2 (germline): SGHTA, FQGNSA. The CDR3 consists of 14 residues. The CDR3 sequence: CASSYQQGDYGYTF. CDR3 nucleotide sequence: TGTGCCAGCAGCTACCAACAGGGGGACTATGGCTACACCTTC.

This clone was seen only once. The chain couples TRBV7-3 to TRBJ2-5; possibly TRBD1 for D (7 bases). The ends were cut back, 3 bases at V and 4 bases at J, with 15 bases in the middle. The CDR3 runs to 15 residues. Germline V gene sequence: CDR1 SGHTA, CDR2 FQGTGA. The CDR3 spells CASSLAGQGGETQYF. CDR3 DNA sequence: TGTGCCAGCAGCTTGGCTGGGCAGGGGGGAGAGACCCAGTACTTC.

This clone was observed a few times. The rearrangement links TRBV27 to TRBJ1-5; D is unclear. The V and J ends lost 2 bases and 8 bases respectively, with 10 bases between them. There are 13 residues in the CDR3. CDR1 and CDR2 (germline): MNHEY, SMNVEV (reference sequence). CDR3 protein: CASSLGGREPQHF. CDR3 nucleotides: TGTGCCAGCAGTTTAGGCGGGAGGGAGCCCCAGCATTTT.

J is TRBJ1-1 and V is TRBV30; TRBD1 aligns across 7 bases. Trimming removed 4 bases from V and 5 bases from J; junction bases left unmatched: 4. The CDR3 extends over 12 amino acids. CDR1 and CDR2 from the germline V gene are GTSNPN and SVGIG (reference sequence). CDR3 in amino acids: CAWKGAKTEAFF. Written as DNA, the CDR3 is TGTGCCTGGAAGGGGGCGAAGACTGAAGCTTTCTTT.

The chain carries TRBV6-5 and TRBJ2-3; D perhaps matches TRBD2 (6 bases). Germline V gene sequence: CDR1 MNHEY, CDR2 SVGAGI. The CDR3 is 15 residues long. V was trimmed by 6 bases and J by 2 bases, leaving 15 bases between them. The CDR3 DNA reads TGTGCCAGCAGCCACCGGGGGTTGTCCACAGATACGCAGTATTTT. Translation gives CASSHRGLSTDTQYF.

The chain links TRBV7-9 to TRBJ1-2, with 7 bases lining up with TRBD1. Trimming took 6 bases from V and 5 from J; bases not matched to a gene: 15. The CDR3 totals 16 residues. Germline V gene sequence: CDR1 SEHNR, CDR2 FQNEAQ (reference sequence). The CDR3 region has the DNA TGTGCCAGCAGTTCAAACCAACAGGGGTGGGAATATGGCTACACCTTC. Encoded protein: CASSSNQQGWEYGYTF.

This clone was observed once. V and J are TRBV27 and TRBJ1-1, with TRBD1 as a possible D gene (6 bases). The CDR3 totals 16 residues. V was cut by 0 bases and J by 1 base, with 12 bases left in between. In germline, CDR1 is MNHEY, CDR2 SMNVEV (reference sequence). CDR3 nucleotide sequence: TGTGCCAGCAGTTTATCTGGACAGATGAAGAACACTGAAGCTTTCTTT. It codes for CASSLSGQMKNTEAFF.

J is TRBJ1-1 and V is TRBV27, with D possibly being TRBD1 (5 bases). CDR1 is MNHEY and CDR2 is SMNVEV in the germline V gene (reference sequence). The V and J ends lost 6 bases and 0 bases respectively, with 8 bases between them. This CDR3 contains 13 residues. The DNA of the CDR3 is TGTGCCAGCAGATACAGGATGAACACTGAAGCTTTCTTT. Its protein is CASRYRMNTEAFF.

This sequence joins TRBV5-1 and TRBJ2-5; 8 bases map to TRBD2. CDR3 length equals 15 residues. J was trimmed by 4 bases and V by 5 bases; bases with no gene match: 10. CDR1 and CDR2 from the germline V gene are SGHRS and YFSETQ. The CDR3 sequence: CASSPGTREGETQYF. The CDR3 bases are TGCGCCAGCAGTCCCGGGACTAGGGAGGGAGAGACCCAGTACTTC. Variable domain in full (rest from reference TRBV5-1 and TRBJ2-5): KAGVTQTPRYLIKTRGQQVTLSCSPISGHRSVSWYQQTPGQGLQFLFEYFSETQRNKGNFPGRFSGRQFSNSRSEMNVSTLELGDSALYLCASSPGTREGETQYFGPGTRLLVL.

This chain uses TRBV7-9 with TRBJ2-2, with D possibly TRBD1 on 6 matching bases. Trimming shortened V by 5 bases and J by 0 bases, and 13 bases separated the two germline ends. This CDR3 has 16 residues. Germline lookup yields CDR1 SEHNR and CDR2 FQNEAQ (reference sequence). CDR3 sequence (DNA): TGTGCCAGCAGCCAACCGACAGGCGCGAACACCGGGGAGCTGTTTTTT. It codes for CASSQPTGANTGELFF.

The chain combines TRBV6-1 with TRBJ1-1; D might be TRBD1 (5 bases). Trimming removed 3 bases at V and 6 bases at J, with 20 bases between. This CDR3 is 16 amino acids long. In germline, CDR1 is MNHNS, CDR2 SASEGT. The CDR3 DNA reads TGTGCCAGCAGTGACCCGGGACGCCCGGAGGGCGCTGAAGCTTTCTTT. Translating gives CASSDPGRPEGAEAFF.

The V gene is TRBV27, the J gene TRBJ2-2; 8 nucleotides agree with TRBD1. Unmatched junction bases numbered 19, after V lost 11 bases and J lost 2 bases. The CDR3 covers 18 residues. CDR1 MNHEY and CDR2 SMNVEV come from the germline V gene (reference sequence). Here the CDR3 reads CARGGQGLPRLNTGELFF. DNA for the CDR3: TGTGCCCGCGGAGGACAGGGTTTGCCAAGACTAAACACCGGGGAGCTGTTTTTT.

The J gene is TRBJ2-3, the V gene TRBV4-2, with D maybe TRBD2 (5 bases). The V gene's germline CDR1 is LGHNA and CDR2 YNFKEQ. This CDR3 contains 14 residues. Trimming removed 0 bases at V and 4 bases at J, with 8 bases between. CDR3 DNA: TGTGCCAGCAGCCAAGAACTAGGAGCAGATACGCAGTATTTT. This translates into CASSQELGADTQYF.

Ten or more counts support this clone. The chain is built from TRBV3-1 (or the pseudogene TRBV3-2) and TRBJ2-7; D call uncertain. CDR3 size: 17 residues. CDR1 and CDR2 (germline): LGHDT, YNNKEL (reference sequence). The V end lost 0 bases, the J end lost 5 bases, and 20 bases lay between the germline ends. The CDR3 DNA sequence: TGTGCCAGCAGCCAAGATTCAGGCCGCCTCTCTGTCGACGAGCAGTACTTC. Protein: CASSQDSGRLSVDEQYF.

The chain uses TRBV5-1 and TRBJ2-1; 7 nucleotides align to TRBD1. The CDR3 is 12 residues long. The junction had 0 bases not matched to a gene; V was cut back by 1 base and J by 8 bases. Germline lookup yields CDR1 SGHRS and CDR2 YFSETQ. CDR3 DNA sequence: TGCGCCAGCAGCTTGCAGGGGGATGAGCAGTTCTTC. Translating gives CASSLQGDEQFF. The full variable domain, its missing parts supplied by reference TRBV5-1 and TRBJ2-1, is KAGVTQTPRYLIKTRGQQVTLSCSPISGHRSVSWYQQTPGQGLQFLFEYFSETQRNKGNFPGRFSGRQFSNSRSEMNVSTLELGDSALYLCASSLQGDEQFFGPGTRLTVL.

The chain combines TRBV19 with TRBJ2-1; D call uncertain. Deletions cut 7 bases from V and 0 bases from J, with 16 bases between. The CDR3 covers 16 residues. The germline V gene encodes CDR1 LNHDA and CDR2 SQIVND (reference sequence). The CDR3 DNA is TGTGCCAGTAATCTAGGCTGGCCGGGCTCCTACAATGAGCAGTTCTTC. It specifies CASNLGWPGSYNEQFF.

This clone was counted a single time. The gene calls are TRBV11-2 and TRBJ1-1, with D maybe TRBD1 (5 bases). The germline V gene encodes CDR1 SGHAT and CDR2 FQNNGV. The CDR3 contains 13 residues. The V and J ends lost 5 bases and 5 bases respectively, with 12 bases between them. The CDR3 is CASSRAGQTEAFF. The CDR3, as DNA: TGTGCCAGCAGCCGTGCAGGGCAGACTGAAGCTTTCTTT.

The chain's CDR3 is CASSSLAGHTIYF. The CDR3 DNA follows: TGTGCCAGTTCTTCCCTCGCGGGGCACACCATATATTTT. This chain uses TRBV7-2 with TRBJ1-3; weak D call: TRBD1 (5 bases). CDR1 is SGHTA and CDR2 is FQGNSA in the germline V gene. The V gene lost 9 bases and the J gene lost 8 bases, with 17 bases spanning the gap. This CDR3 has 13 amino acids.

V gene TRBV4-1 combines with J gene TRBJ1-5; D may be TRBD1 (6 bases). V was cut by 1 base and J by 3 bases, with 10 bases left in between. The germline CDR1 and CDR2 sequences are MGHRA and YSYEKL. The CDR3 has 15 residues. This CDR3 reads CASSQVGGPNQPQHF. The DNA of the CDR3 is TGCGCCAGCAGCCAAGTAGGGGGACCCAATCAGCCCCAGCATTTT.

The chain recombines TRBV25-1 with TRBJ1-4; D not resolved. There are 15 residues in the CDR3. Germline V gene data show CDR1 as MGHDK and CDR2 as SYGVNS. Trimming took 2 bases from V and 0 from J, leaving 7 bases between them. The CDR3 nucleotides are TGTGCCAGCAGTGAACACGAGGCAACTAATGAAAAACTGTTTTTT. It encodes CASSEHEATNEKLFF.

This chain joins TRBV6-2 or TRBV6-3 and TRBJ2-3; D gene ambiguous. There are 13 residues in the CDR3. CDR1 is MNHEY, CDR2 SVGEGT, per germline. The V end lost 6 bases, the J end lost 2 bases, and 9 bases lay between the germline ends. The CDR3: CASSLQLTDTQYF. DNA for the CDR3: TGTGCCAGCAGCCTACAGCTCACAGATACGCAGTATTTT.

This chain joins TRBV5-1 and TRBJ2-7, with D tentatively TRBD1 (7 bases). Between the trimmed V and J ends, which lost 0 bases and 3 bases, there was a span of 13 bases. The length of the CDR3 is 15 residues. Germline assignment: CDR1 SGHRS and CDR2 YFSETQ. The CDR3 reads CASSLDQGGLYEQYF. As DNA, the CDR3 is TGCGCCAGCAGCTTGGACCAGGGGGGCCTCTACGAGCAGTACTTC.

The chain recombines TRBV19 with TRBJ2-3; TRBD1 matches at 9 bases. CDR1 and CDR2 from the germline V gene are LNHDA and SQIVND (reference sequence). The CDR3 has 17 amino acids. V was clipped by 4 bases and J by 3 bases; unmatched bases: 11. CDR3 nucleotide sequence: TGTGCCAGTAGTAGGGGTCCGGGACAGGGTTTAACAGATACGCAGTATTTT. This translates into CASSRGPGQGLTDTQYF.